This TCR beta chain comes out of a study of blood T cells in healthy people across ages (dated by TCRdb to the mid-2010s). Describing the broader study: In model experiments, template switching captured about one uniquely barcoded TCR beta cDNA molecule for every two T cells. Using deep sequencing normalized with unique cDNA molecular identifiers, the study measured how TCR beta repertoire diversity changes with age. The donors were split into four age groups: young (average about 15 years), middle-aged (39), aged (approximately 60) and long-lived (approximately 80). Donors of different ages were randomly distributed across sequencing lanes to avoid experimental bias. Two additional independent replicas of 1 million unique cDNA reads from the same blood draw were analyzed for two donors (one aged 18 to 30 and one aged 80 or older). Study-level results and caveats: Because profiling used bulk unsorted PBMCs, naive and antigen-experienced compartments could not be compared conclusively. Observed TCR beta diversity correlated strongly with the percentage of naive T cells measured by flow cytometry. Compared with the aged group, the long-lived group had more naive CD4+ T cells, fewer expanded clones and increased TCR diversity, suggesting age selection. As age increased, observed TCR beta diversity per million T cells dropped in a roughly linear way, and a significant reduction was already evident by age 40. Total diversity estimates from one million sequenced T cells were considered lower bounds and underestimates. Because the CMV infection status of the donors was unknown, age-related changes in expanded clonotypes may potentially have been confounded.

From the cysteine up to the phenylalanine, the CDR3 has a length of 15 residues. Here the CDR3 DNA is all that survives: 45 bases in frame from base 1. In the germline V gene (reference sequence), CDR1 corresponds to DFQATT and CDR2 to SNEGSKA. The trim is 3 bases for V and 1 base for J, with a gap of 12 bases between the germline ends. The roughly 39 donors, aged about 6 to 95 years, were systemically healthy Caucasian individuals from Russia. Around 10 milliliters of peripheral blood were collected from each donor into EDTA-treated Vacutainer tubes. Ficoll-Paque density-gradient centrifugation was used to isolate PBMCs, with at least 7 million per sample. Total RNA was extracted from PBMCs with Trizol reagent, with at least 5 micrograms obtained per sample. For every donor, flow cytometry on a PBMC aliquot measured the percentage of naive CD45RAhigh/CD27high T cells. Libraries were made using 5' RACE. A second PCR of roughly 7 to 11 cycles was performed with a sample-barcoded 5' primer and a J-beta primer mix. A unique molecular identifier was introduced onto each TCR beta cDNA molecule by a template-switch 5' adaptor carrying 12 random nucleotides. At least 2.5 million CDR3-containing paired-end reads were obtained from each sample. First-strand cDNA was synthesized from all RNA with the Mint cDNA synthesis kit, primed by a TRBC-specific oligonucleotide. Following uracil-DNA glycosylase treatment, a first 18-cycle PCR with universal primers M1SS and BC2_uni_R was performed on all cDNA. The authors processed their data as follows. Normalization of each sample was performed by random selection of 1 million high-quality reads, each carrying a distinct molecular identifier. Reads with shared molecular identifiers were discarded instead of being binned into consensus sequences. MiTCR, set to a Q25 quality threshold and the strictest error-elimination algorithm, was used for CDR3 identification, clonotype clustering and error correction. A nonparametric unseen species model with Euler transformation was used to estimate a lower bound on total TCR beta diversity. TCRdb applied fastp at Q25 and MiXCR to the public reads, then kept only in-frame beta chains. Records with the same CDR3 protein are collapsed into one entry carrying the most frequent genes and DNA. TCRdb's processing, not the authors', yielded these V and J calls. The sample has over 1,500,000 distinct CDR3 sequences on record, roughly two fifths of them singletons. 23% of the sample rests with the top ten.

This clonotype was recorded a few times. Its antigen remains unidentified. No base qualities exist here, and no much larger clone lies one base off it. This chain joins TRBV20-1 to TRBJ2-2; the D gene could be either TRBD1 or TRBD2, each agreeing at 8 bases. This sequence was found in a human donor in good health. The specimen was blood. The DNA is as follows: TGCAGTGCTAGTAGCGGGACAGGGAACACCGGGGAGCTGTTTTTT. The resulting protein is CSASSGTGNTGELFF.